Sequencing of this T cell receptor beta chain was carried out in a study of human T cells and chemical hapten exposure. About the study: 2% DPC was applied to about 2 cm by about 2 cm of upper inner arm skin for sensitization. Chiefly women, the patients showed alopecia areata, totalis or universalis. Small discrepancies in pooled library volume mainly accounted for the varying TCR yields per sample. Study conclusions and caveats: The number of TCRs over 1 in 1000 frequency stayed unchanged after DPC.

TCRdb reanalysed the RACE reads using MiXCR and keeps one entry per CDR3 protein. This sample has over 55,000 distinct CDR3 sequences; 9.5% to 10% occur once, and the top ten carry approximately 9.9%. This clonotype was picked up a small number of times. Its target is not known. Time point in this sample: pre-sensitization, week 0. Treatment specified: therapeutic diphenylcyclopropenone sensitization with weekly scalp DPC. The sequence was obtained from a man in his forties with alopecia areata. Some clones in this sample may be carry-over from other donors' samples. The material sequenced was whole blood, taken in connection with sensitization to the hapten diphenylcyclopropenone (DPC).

Here the CDR3 reads CASSLNGGNEQYF. CDR3 DNA: TGTGCCAGCAGTTTAAACGGGGGAAACGAGCAGTACTTC. The chain has TRBV6-1 and TRBJ2-7, with D maybe TRBD2 (6 bases). Germline V lookup: CDR1 MNHNS, CDR2 SASEGT. Trimming left V 5 bases short and J 5 bases short, with 13 bases between. There are 13 residues in the CDR3.